These T cell receptor beta chains were read from a single sample in a study of cytomegalovirus exposure and HLA in healthy donors. The protocol was immunoSEQ multiplex PCR, while the TCRdb copy is restricted to in-frame clones and leaves out a portion. The data hold 130,000 to 150,000 clones, with about 80% observed a single time. Material: PBMCs. These TCRs come from a man in his forties in good health and CMV-seropositive. Each CDR3 is given with its conserved first and last residue. D genes are given only for firm matches. Clone size is given for some rows only: seen once, a few or many times, or a class if the clone is expanded.

TRBV7-7	once	TRBJ2-5	TRBD1	TGTGCCAGCAGCTTAGGGGCCTCGGACAGGAAATTTCGACAAGAGACCCAGTACTTC	CASSLGASDRKFRQETQYF
TRBV6-6	.	TRBJ2-5	.	TGTGCCACCCTAGACCCCAGCGAGACCCAGTACTTC	CATLDPSETQYF
TRBV2	.	TRBJ1-3	.	TGTGCCAGCAGTGATCAAGGGAGCTCTGGAAACACCATATATTTT	CASSDQGSSGNTIYF
TRBV2	few	TRBJ1-4	TRBD1	TGTGCCAGCAGGAAGACACAACCGGGACAGGGAGGTGAAAAACTGTTTTTT	CASRKTQPGQGGEKLFF
TRBV19	few	TRBJ1-3	.	TGTGCCAGTTCGTCCAGGGCTGGAAACACCATATATTTT	CASSSRAGNTIYF
TRBV2	.	TRBJ1-2	.	TGTGCCAGCAGTGAAGGTACAGCGGTAAACTATGGCTACACCTTC	CASSEGTAVNYGYTF
TRBV18	.	TRBJ1-1	TRBD1	TGTGCCAGCTCACCTAGTGGTGTCAGGGGGGTGACTGAAGCTTTCTTT	CASSPSGVRGVTEAFF
TRBV19	.	TRBJ1-2	.	TGTGCCAGTAACCAACCGGGGACATCCTATGGCTACACCTTC	CASNQPGTSYGYTF
TRBV5-5	.	TRBJ1-1	.	TGTGCCAGCGGAGGAACCGACGAAATCACTGAAGCTTTCTTT	CASGGTDEITEAFF
TRBV14	.	TRBJ2-3	.	TGTGCCAGCTCCCAAAGCGGTAGCACAGATACGCAGTATTTT	CASSQSGSTDTQYF
TRBV12-5	once	TRBJ2-6	.	TGTGCTAGTGGTTCCTTATCCGGGGCCAACGTCCTGACTTTC	CASGSLSGANVLTF
TRBV15	.	TRBJ2-7	TRBD1	TGTGCCACCAGCAGACAGGGACAGGTAGGCGAGCAGTACTTC	CATSRQGQVGEQYF
TRBV5-1	.	TRBJ2-1	TRBD1	TGCGCCAGCAGCTTACAGGGGCTAAGGTTGGGCAATGAGCAGTTCTTC	CASSLQGLRLGNEQFF
TRBV27	.	TRBJ2-2	TRBD1	TGTGCCAGCAGTACCCGGGACAGGCCTACCGGGGAGCTGTTTTTT	CASSTRDRPTGELFF
TRBV19	.	TRBJ2-7	TRBD1	TGTGCCAGTAGTATTGGACAGGTTTCGTACGAGCAGTACTTC	CASSIGQVSYEQYF
TRBV9	.	TRBJ2-1	TRBD2	TGTGCCAGCAGCGTTAGCGGGGGCCCTACCTACAATGAGCAGTTCTTC	CASSVSGGPTYNEQFF
TRBV18	few	TRBJ1-2	TRBD1	TGTGCCAGCTCACCTGTTCAGGGGGCCTATGGCTACACCTTC	CASSPVQGAYGYTF
TRBV7-2	.	TRBJ2-6	TRBD1	TGTGCCAGCAGCTCAGGGGGTGCGGGGGCCAACGTCCTGACTTTC	CASSSGGAGANVLTF
TRBV2	.	TRBJ1-2	TRBD1	TGTGCCAGCAGTCCCTGGACAGGTGGCGGCTACACCTTC	CASSPWTGGGYTF
TRBV7-6	few	TRBJ1-3	.	TGTGCCAGCAGCTTACGGGGGGACACCATATATTTT	CASSLRGDTIYF
TRBV7-3	once	TRBJ2-1	TRBD2	TGTGCCAGCAGCTTACTAGCGGGAGTCGGCAATGAGCAGTTCTTC	CASSLLAGVGNEQFF
TRBV19	.	TRBJ1-2	.	TGTGCCAGTAGTATAGATCGACAGGTTGGCTATGGCTACACCTTC	CASSIDRQVGYGYTF
TRBV19	.	TRBJ2-3	.	TGTGCCAGTCATAACAGGGCCACAGATACGCAGTATTTT	CASHNRATDTQYF
TRBV6-5	.	TRBJ1-1	.	TGTGCCAGCAGTACGGGGGAAGGGCGGGCTTTCTTT	CASSTGEGRAFF
TRBV30	.	TRBJ1-5	.	TGTGCCTGGAGTGGGAATGAGGTCCAGCATTTT	CAWSGNEVQHF
TRBV6-5	.	TRBJ1-1	.	TGTGCCAGCAGTTACTCGTCGGGTTTATCAACTGAAGCTTTCTTT	CASSYSSGLSTEAFF
TRBV7-9	few	TRBJ2-1	TRBD1	TGTGCCAGCAGCTCCACAGGGGTGGGTAATGAGCAGTTCTTC	CASSSTGVGNEQFF
TRBV5-1	.	TRBJ2-6	.	TGCGCCAGCAGCTTAAGTCAGGGGGGTGGGGCCAACGTCCTGACTTTC	CASSLSQGGGANVLTF
TRBV12-5	.	TRBJ2-7	.	TGTGCTAGTGGTTTGTATCAGGGTAATCGACCCTACGAGCAGTACTTC	CASGLYQGNRPYEQYF
TRBV7-2	.	TRBJ2-3	TRBD2	TGTGCCAGCAGCTTTCTAGCGGGCAACACAGATACGCAGTATTTT	CASSFLAGNTDTQYF
TRBV9	.	TRBJ1-1	TRBD1	TGTGCCAGCAGCGAAATAACAGGGGGCTACACTGAAGCTTTCTTT	CASSEITGGYTEAFF
TRBV27	.	TRBJ1-1	TRBD1	TGTGCCAGCAGTAGGGACAGGGTCATGAACACTGAAGCTTTCTTT	CASSRDRVMNTEAFF
TRBV18	.	TRBJ1-6	.	TGTGCCAGCTCACTGGACAGCAGGAGTTCACCCCTCCACTTT	CASSLDSRSSPLHF
TRBV2	.	TRBJ1-5	.	TGTGCCAGCAGTGCGGGGGGAAACTATCAGCCCCAGCATTTT	CASSAGGNYQPQHF
TRBV18	.	TRBJ1-4	.	TGTGCCAGCACCCCCGACCCCTTTCCTGAATTGCGGAAACTGTTTTTT	CASTPDPFPELRKLFF
TRBV5-1	.	TRBJ1-4	.	TGCGCCAGCAGCTTGTACAGCCTAGCATCCGGAAAACTGTTTTTT	CASSLYSLASGKLFF
TRBV6-6	.	TRBJ2-1	.	TGTGCCAGCAGTTACTCGACAGTTTACAATGAGCAGTTCTTC	CASSYSTVYNEQFF
TRBV27	.	TRBJ2-1	TRBD2	TGTGCCAGTGGACTAGGTACCTACAATGAGCAGTTCTTC	CASGLGTYNEQFF
TRBV15	.	TRBJ2-7	TRBD1	TGTGCCACCAGCAGAGGTACAGGGGGAGGTGGCGAGCAGTACTTC	CATSRGTGGGGEQYF
TRBV7-2	.	TRBJ1-5	TRBD1	TGTGCCAGCAGCTTAGAGGGGACAGGGAGCAATCAGCCCCAGCATTTT	CASSLEGTGSNQPQHF
TRBV7-2	.	TRBJ1-1	.	TGTGCCAGCAGCACCGGAATGACAAACACTGAAGCTTTCTTT	CASSTGMTNTEAFF
TRBV30	.	TRBJ2-5	.	TGTGCCTGCCTTCACAGGGAGCTAGAAGAGACCCAGTACTTC	CACLHRELEETQYF
TRBV19	.	TRBJ2-5	.	TGTGCCAGTAGTTCCCCCCGGGGACAGTACTTC	CASSSPRGQYF
TRBV7-3	.	TRBJ2-2	TRBD2	TGTGCCAGCAGCCTAGGACTCGGGAGGGTCGGGGAGCTGTTTTTT	CASSLGLGRVGELFF
TRBV7-9	.	TRBJ1-2	.	TGTGCCAGCAGCTTAGGAGGGCGGATAGACTATGGCTACACCTTC	CASSLGGRIDYGYTF
TRBV5-6	.	TRBJ1-1	TRBD1	TGTGCCAGCGCTGTCTTCCCGGGACAGGGTTGGACTGAAGCTTTCTTT	CASAVFPGQGWTEAFF
TRBV7-9	.	TRBJ2-1	TRBD2	TGTGCCAGCAGGAAAGGGACTAGCGGCGCCTTATACAATGAGCAGTTCTTC	CASRKGTSGALYNEQFF
TRBV9	.	TRBJ1-2	.	TGTGCCAGCAGCCCGGACCCCACCGGGATTAACTATGGCTACACCTTC	CASSPDPTGINYGYTF
TRBV19	.	TRBJ1-1	.	TGTGCCAGTAGTAGCCACAGCAAGAACACTGAAGCTTTCTTT	CASSSHSKNTEAFF
TRBV7-3	.	TRBJ2-2	.	TGTGCCAGTGGACCCGGGGGCACCGGGGAGCTGTTTTTT	CASGPGGTGELFF
TRBV30	once	TRBJ2-3	TRBD1	TGTGCCTCGAGGGGACAGGGGTCAGATACGCAGTATTTT	CASRGQGSDTQYF
TRBV2	.	TRBJ1-1	.	TGTGCCAGCAGTGAATCCCACGGGAACACTGAAGCTTTCTTT	CASSESHGNTEAFF
TRBV29-1	.	TRBJ1-1	TRBD1	TGCAGCGGCACCGGGACAGGGAACACTGAAGCTTTCTTT	CSGTGTGNTEAFF
TRBV27	.	TRBJ1-2	.	TGTGCCAGCAGGTCGAGGGGGTGGGGCTACACCTTC	CASRSRGWGYTF
TRBV29-1	.	TRBJ1-1	.	TGCAGCGTAACTTCAGAGCGACTGAAAGCTTTCTTT	CSVTSERLKAFF
TRBV27	.	TRBJ2-7	TRBD1	TGTGCCAGCAGTATTACAGGGGGCCCCCCCTACGAGCAGTACTTC	CASSITGGPPYEQYF
TRBV7-9	.	TRBJ2-4	TRBD2	TGTGCCAGCAGCAGGGGACTAGCGGGAGTGGCCAAAAACATTCAGTACTTC	CASSRGLAGVAKNIQYF
TRBV5-1	.	TRBJ1-6	.	TGCGCCAGCAGCTCCGGAGGGGGGGTGGGATCACCCCTCCACTTT	CASSSGGGVGSPLHF
TRBV2	.	TRBJ1-6	.	TGTGCCAGCAGTGAACTCCGGGATGGTTCACCCCTCCACTTT	CASSELRDGSPLHF